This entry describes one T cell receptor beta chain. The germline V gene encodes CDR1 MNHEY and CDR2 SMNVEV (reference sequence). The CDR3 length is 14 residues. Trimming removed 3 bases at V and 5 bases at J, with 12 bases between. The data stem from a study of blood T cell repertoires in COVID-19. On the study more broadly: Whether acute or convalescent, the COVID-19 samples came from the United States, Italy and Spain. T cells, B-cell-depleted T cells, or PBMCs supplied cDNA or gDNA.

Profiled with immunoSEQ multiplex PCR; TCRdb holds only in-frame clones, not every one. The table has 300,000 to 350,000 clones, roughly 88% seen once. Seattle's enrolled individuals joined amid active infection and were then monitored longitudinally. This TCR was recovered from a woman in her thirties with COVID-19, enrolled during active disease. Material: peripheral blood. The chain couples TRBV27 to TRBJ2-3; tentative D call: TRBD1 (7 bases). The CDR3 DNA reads TGTGCCAGCAGTTTGGAGGGGGCGAGAGATACGCAGTATTTT. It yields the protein CASSLEGARDTQYF.